Described below is a single TCR beta chain sequence and its context. These data originate in a study of T cell responses to AZD1222 COVID-19 vaccine. Profiled with immunoSEQ multiplex PCR; TCRdb holds only in-frame clones, not every one. The table includes about 170,000 clones, approximately 88% detected once. Germline V gives CDR1 SGHRS, CDR2 YFSETQ. The ends lost 4 bases at V and 0 bases at J; junction bases unmatched: 6. The length of the CDR3 is 15 residues. Sample: peripheral blood, taken 28 days after the second AZD1222 dose. This TCR came from an adult who received the AZD1222 COVID-19 vaccine. V and J are TRBV5-1 and TRBJ1-2, with 7 bases identical to TRBD1. CDR3 loop: CASSPGTASNYGYTF. The DNA of the CDR3 is TGCGCCAGCAGCCCAGGGACAGCTTCTAACTATGGCTACACCTTC.